Listed below are T cell receptor beta chains from one sample, sequenced in a study of type 1 and type 2 diabetes patients. TCRdb processed the multiplex PCR reads anew with MiXCR; each CDR3 protein has one entry. The sample consists of about 270,000 distinct CDR3 sequences, around 47% of them appearing once. Specimen: peripheral blood mononuclear cells (PBMCs). The receptors shown here come from a man between 18 and 29 years old with type 2 diabetes. The CDR3 runs from the conserved cysteine through the conserved F or W. Fields, in order: clone size, J gene, CDR3 length, V gene, D gene, CDR3 protein, CDR3 DNA. D genes are given only for firm matches. Clone size is shown for a subset of rows, as once, few, many or a class of expanded clone.

NA,TRBJ1-2,17,TRBV14,TRBD1,CASSPWRGQETGHGYTF,TGTGCCAGCAGCCCGTGGCGAGGGCAAGAGACAGGGCACGGCTACACCTTC
NA,TRBJ2-6,17,TRBV10-3,NA,CALSRSWGFSGANVLTF,TGTGCCCTGTCGCGGTCTTGGGGGTTCTCTGGGGCCAACGTCCTGACTTTC
few,TRBJ2-3,15,TRBV10-3,TRBD1,CAISVDRGHTDTQYF,TGTGCCATCAGTGTGGACAGGGGACACACAGATACGCAGTATTTT
NA,TRBJ1-5,15,TRBV6-1,NA,CASSDSVGSNQPQHF,TGTGCCAGCAGTGACTCGGTAGGGAGCAATCAGCCCCAGCATTTT
NA,TRBJ2-6,14,TRBV10-3,NA,CASSYSSSPNVLTF,TGTGCCAGCAGTTACTCGTCCAGCCCCAACGTCCTGACTTTC
NA,TRBJ1-6,17,TRBV30,NA,CAWSVPRGMSYNSPLHF,TGTGCCTGGAGTGTACCCAGGGGCATGTCCTATAATTCACCCCTCCACTTT
NA,TRBJ2-7,15,TRBV12-3/TRBV12-4,TRBD2,CASSWIGTNYNEQYF,TGTGCCAGCAGTTGGATCGGGACTAACTACAACGAGCAGTACTTC
few,TRBJ2-7,15,TRBV20-1,TRBD2,CSARREGLDSYEQYF,TGCAGTGCTCGACGAGAGGGACTAGACTCCTACGAGCAGTACTTC
many,TRBJ1-1,13,TRBV2,NA,CASSVGRHTEAFF,TGTGCCAGCAGTGTGGGGCGGCACACTGAAGCTTTCTTT
NA,TRBJ2-7,12,TRBV12-3/TRBV12-4,NA,CASSHSLYEQYF,TGTGCCAGCAGCCATTCGCTTTACGAGCAGTACTTC
NA,TRBJ1-1,13,TRBV5-1,TRBD1,CASSLGTGHEAFF,TGCGCCAGCAGCTTGGGGACAGGGCACGAAGCTTTCTTT
NA,TRBJ1-2,16,TRBV27,NA,CASSSLPDPANYGYTF,TGTGCCAGCAGTTCTCTCCCGGACCCGGCTAACTATGGCTACACCTTC
NA,TRBJ2-1,16,TRBV2,TRBD2,CASSDFSGTPYNEQFF,TGTGCCAGCAGTGACTTCAGCGGGACCCCTTACAATGAGCAGTTCTTC
many,TRBJ2-5,15,TRBV14,TRBD1,CASSLRDRGFETQYF,TGTGCCAGCAGCCTCCGGGACAGGGGGTTTGAGACCCAGTACTTC
NA,TRBJ1-1,14,TRBV19,NA,CASSYWISNTEAFF,TGTGCCAGTAGTTACTGGATTTCGAACACTGAAGCTTTCTTT
NA,TRBJ2-5,18,TRBV14,TRBD2,CASSQDPPPRAGGETQYF,TGTGCCAGCAGCCAAGATCCCCCCCCCCGAGCGGGGGGAGAGACCCAGTACTTC
NA,TRBJ2-5,15,TRBV5-1,TRBD2,CASSLGLSNEETQYF,TGTGCCAGCAGCCTGGGACTATCTAACGAAGAGACCCAGTACTTC
once,TRBJ1-5,14,TRBV19,NA,CATASGYSNQPQHF,TGTGCCACCGCTTCGGGGTATAGCAATCAGCCCCAGCATTTT
NA,TRBJ2-2,16,TRBV5-1,TRBD1,CASSTPTGVGGGELFF,TGCGCCAGCAGCACCCCTACAGGGGTAGGAGGAGGGGAGCTGTTTTTT
NA,TRBJ1-2,15,TRBV27,NA,CASRQTGTGGYGYTF,TGTGCCAGCAGACAAACAGGGACCGGGGGCTATGGCTACACCTTC
NA,TRBJ2-5,16,TRBV7-2,TRBD1,CASSVLRDRVESAQYF,TGTGCCAGCAGCGTACTCCGGGACAGGGTTGAATCGGCCCAGTACTTC
NA,TRBJ2-1,12,TRBV19,NA,CASSDPPLPQFF,TGTGCCAGTAGTGACCCCCCACTGCCTCAGTTCTTC
NA,TRBJ1-4,15,TRBV30,NA,CAWSVWGRPNEKLFF,TGTGCCTGGAGTGTATGGGGACGGCCAAATGAAAAACTGTTTTTT
few,TRBJ2-7,15,TRBV20-1,NA,CSARFRDIPSYEQYF,TGCAGTGCTAGATTCCGGGACATCCCCTCCTACGAGCAGTACTTC
NA,TRBJ1-1,13,TRBV12-5,NA,CASGQGANTEAFF,TGTGCTAGTGGACAAGGAGCGAACACTGAAGCTTTCTTT
NA,TRBJ2-7,16,TRBV19,NA,CASSIGPTGLLFEQYF,TGTGCCAGTAGTATTGGTCCAACAGGCCTCCTATTTGAGCAGTACTTC
few,TRBJ2-7,15,TRBV7-8,TRBD1,CASSLGTGGVREQYF,TGTGCCAGCAGCTTAGGGACAGGGGGTGTCCGCGAGCAGTACTTC
NA,TRBJ1-1,12,TRBV12-3/TRBV12-4,TRBD1,CASSRDRLEAFF,TGTGCCAGCAGTCGGGACAGGTTAGAAGCTTTCTTT
many,TRBJ1-1,15,TRBV15,NA,CATSRDPQGNTEAFF,TGTGCCACCAGCAGAGATCCGCAGGGGAACACTGAAGCTTTCTTT
many,TRBJ2-3,13,TRBV30,NA,CAWSGRVGDTQYF,TGTGCCTGGAGTGGAAGGGTCGGGGATACGCAGTATTTT